The sequence of this TCR beta chain was determined in a study of T-cell reconstitution after alpha-beta-depleted transplantation in children. This clonotype turned up a few times. As it was prepared, the TCRbeta library received unique molecular identifiers. TCRdb re-derived calls from the PCR reads in MiXCR, one entry per CDR3 protein. The repertoire holds hundreds of thousands of distinct CDR3 sequences, 15% to 20% seen once, with about 41% in the top ten. The CDR3 extends over 12 amino acids. Germline-derived CDR1 and CDR2 are GTSNPN and SVGIG (reference sequence). Trimming took 1 base from V and 8 from J, leaving 11 bases between them.

This sequence originates from a male patient between 2 and 10 years old who had a stem cell transplant for acute lymphoblastic leukemia, so the T cells may come from the graft donor. The specimen was PBMCs, mostly from graft donor cells, collected 360 days after TCRalphabeta/CD19-depleted stem cell transplant. The chain is built from TRBV30 and TRBJ1-2, with a possible D match to TRBD1 (5 bases). CDR3 amino acids: CAWSARGLGYTF. CDR3 coding DNA: TGTGCCTGGAGTGCCCGGGGGTTGGGCTACACCTTC.